Ten or more counts support the clone carrying this T cell receptor beta chain. TCRdb reanalysed the RT-PCR reads using MiXCR and keeps one entry per CDR3 protein. In the table there are more than 600,000 distinct CDR3 sequences, 14% of which are singletons. CDR1 and CDR2 from the germline V gene are DFQATT and SNEGSKA (reference sequence). The length of the CDR3 is 14 residues. V gave up 0 bases and J gave up 1 base, with 8 bases separating them. The material sequenced was memory CD4+ T cells from blood. This TCR was sampled from a female donor in good health, serving as a healthy control. This rearrangement joins TRBV20-1 to TRBJ2-3; D is ambiguous. CDR3 nucleotides: TGCAGTGCTAGAGATGCGCAGGGCACAGATACGCAGTATTTT. It translates to CSARDAQGTDTQYF.